The 7 T cell receptor beta chains in this list originate from one sample, sequenced in a study of cytomegalovirus exposure and HLA in healthy donors. The repertoire was sequenced with immunoSEQ multiplex PCR; TCRdb's copy has only in-frame clones and lacks some. Of approximately 200,000 clones listed, approximately 86% were seen once; the top ten hold around 3%. Specimen: PBMCs. These receptors originate from a young woman in good health and CMV-seronegative.

The V call is TRBV6-1, the J call TRBJ1-2; perhaps TRBD1 as D (5 bases). This CDR3 contains 14 residues. Per the germline V gene, CDR1 is MNHNS and CDR2 is SASEGT. V shed 6 bases and J shed 8 bases, with 19 bases lying between them. This chain's CDR3 is CASSDDGGTSGYTF. The CDR3 coding sequence is TGTGCCAGCAGCGATGATGGGGGGACGAGCGGCTACACCTTC.

V is TRBV18 and J is TRBJ2-3; D not certain. There are 13 residues in the CDR3. The ends were cut back, 4 bases at V and 6 bases at J, with 11 bases in the middle. Germline CDR1 and CDR2: KGHSH and LQKENI. In DNA form, the CDR3 reads TGTGCCAGCTCACTATCTAGGAGTGATACGCAGTATTTT. Its protein product is CASSLSRSDTQYF.

CDR3 protein: CASSGDRGSYEQYF. CDR3 in DNA: TGTGCCAGCAGTGGGGACAGGGGCTCCTACGAGCAGTACTTC. V gene TRBV28 combines with J gene TRBJ2-7; 10 nucleotides line up with TRBD1. This CDR3 has 14 amino acids. V was pared by 5 bases and J by 0 bases, with 1 base of the junction left unmatched. CDR1 and CDR2 (germline): MDHEN, SYDVKM.

The chain employs TRBV6-1 and TRBJ2-3, with 8 bases that match TRBD1. The V segment lost 5 bases and the J segment 4 bases; nucleotides outside the gene matches: 8. CDR3 length: 15 amino acids. The germline V gene encodes CDR1 MNHNS and CDR2 SASEGT. The CDR3 protein is CASSIDRGPADTQYF. The CDR3 nucleotides read TGTGCCAGCAGTATTGACAGGGGACCGGCAGATACGCAGTATTTT.

The V and J genes are TRBV28 and TRBJ1-1; 8 bases map to TRBD1. The CDR3 has 15 amino acids. CDR1 and CDR2 from the germline V gene are MDHEN and SYDVKM. The V segment lost 4 bases and the J segment 12 bases; nucleotides outside the gene matches: 16. The CDR3 reads CASSSPVPGQDLTFF. The CDR3 DNA is TGTGCCAGCAGTTCCCCGGTTCCGGGACAGGATTTAACTTTCTTT.

The chain combines TRBV6-1 with TRBJ2-3; 10 bases match TRBD1. CDR1 and CDR2 from the germline V gene are MNHNS and SASEGT. The CDR3 is 13 amino acids. The ends lost 6 bases at V and 6 bases at J; junction bases unmatched: 3. CDR3 sequence reads: CASRGQGVDTQYF. The CDR3 region has the DNA TGTGCCAGCAGAGGACAGGGGGTGGATACGCAGTATTTT.

The V call is TRBV27, the J call TRBJ1-1; tentative D call: TRBD1 (5 bases). With 4 bases removed from V and 6 bases from J, the gap between germline ends came to 15 bases. This CDR3 region has 14 residues. Germline CDR1 MNHEY, CDR2 SMNVEV (reference sequence). CDR3 sequence: CASSSETQGAEAFF. The CDR3 bases are TGTGCCAGCAGTTCGGAAACCCAAGGGGCTGAAGCTTTCTTT.